The rows below give T cell receptor beta chains drawn from one sample of a study of CD8 T cells in Susac syndrome. From the immunoSEQ multiplex PCR reads, TCRdb called clonotypes with MiXCR, one entry per CDR3 protein. In the table there are 150,000 to 200,000 distinct CDR3 sequences, approximately 96% of which are singletons. The material sequenced was CD4+ T cells from PBMCs. The receptors originated from a human donor with multiple sclerosis. The CDR3 runs from the conserved cysteine through the conserved F or W. A D gene is named only where the DNA matches it firmly. Clone size is stated in some rows and not others, as once, few, many or a class when expanded.

V	size	J	D	CDR3	DNA
TRBV20-1	.	TRBJ1-2	.	CSASRPPVTF	TGCAGTGCTAGTAGGCCGCCGGTCACCTTC
TRBV3-1	.	TRBJ2-6	.	CASSLGTFQRANVLTF	TGTGCCAGCAGCCTGGGGACCTTCCAGAGGGCCAACGTCCTGACTTTC
TRBV20-1	.	TRBJ2-1	.	CSALRLGSRFF	TGCAGTGCTTTAAGGCTGGGGAGTCGGTTCTTC
TRBV24-1	.	TRBJ2-1	.	CATSVVQRGGVEQFF	TGTGCCACCAGTGTAGTCCAGAGAGGGGGGGTTGAGCAGTTCTTC
TRBV20-1	.	TRBJ1-2	.	CSARDPRKYGYTF	TGCAGTGCTAGAGATCCCAGAAAATATGGCTACACCTTC
TRBV30	.	TRBJ2-3	.	CAWSVRGGGTDTQYF	TGTGCCTGGAGTGTACGAGGGGGTGGCACAGATACGCAGTATTTT
TRBV6-2/TRBV6-3	once	TRBJ1-5	.	CASRDGSFRHSNQPQHF	TGTGCCAGCCGGGACGGCAGCTTTCGTCATAGCAATCAGCCCCAGCATTTT
TRBV3-1	.	TRBJ1-2	.	CASSQPGGSGYTF	TGTGCCAGCAGCCAGCCCGGGGGATCTGGCTACACCTTC
TRBV5-1	.	TRBJ2-4	.	CASSPSGGFQYF	TGCGCCAGCAGCCCTTCTGGGGGATTTCAGTACTTC
TRBV7-9	.	TRBJ2-5	.	CASSLARGETQYF	TGTGCCAGCAGCTTAGCGCGGGGAGAGACCCAGTACTTC
TRBV28	.	TRBJ2-2	.	CASRVQTSTGELFF	TGTGCCAGCCGGGTACAGACCTCCACCGGGGAGCTGTTTTTT
TRBV30	.	TRBJ2-5	.	CAWTITVRGQETQYF	TGTGCCTGGACCATCACCGTTCGGGGACAAGAGACCCAGTACTTC
TRBV7-3	.	TRBJ2-1	TRBD2	CASSPGLAGTNEQFF	TGTGCCAGCAGCCCCGGACTAGCGGGGACCAATGAGCAGTTCTTC
TRBV7-2	.	TRBJ1-5	.	CASSPELRRAQHF	TGTGCCAGCAGCCCCGAACTCAGGAGGGCCCAGCATTTT
TRBV7-2	.	TRBJ2-5	.	CASTPGGSQETQYF	TGTGCCAGCACCCCAGGAGGATCCCAAGAGACCCAGTACTTC
TRBV5-4	.	TRBJ1-5	.	CASSYKGVGQPQHF	TGTGCCAGCAGTTACAAGGGGGTGGGTCAGCCCCAGCATTTT
TRBV30	.	TRBJ2-1	TRBD1	CAGTGGYNEQFF	TGTGCCGGAACAGGGGGCTACAATGAGCAGTTCTTC
TRBV12-3/TRBV12-4	once	TRBJ2-3	.	CASSQFLMTDTQYF	TGTGCCAGCAGCCAGTTTCTGATGACAGATACGCAGTATTTT
TRBV10-3	.	TRBJ1-2	.	CAIRDGGNYGYTF	TGTGCCATCAGAGACGGTGGCAACTATGGCTACACCTTC
TRBV5-1	.	TRBJ1-1	TRBD1	CASSARTGLREAFF	TGCGCCAGCAGCGCGAGGACAGGGCTGAGGGAAGCTTTCTTT
TRBV7-2	.	TRBJ2-2	.	CASSLASYTGELFF	TGTGCCAGCAGCTTAGCCAGCTACACCGGGGAGCTGTTTTTT
TRBV4-3	.	TRBJ2-6	.	CASSQEKTGTSGANVLTF	TGCGCCAGCAGCCAAGAAAAAACAGGTACCTCTGGGGCCAACGTCCTGACTTTC
TRBV19	.	TRBJ2-2	TRBD1	CASRTTGRHGELFF	TGTGCCAGTAGGACGACAGGGCGGCACGGGGAGCTGTTTTTT
TRBV2	.	TRBJ2-7	.	CASRRVLASYEQYF	TGTGCCAGCAGAAGGGTACTAGCCTCCTACGAGCAGTACTTC
TRBV12-3/TRBV12-4	.	TRBJ1-5	.	CASSLSREGQPQHF	TGTGCCAGCAGCCTCTCGAGGGAGGGTCAGCCCCAGCATTTT
TRBV20-1	.	TRBJ2-5	.	CSGMDRQETQYF	TGCAGTGGGATGGACCGCCAAGAGACCCAGTACTTC
TRBV25-1	.	TRBJ1-2	TRBD1	CASSVTGTGGGYTF	TGTGCCAGCAGTGTCACCGGGACAGGAGGTGGCTACACCTTC
TRBV29-1	.	TRBJ1-1	.	CSANYGVSLNTEAFF	TGCAGCGCAAATTATGGCGTAAGCTTGAACACTGAAGCTTTCTTT
TRBV5-1	.	TRBJ1-3	.	CASSTGSGNTIYF	TGCGCCAGCAGCACAGGCTCTGGAAACACCATATATTTT
TRBV30	.	TRBJ1-1	.	CAWTNRENTEAFF	TGTGCCTGGACCAACAGGGAAAACACTGAAGCTTTCTTT
TRBV11-2	.	TRBJ1-2	TRBD1	CASSLLPQGALYGYTF	TGTGCCAGCAGCCTCCTCCCACAGGGGGCTTTGTATGGCTACACCTTC
TRBV9	.	TRBJ2-6	TRBD1	CASSPWTGVISGANVLTF	TGTGCCAGCAGCCCATGGACAGGGGTTATCTCTGGGGCCAACGTCCTGACTTTC
TRBV6-2/TRBV6-3	.	TRBJ2-3	TRBD2	CASQAGGTDTQYF	TGTGCCAGCCAAGCGGGAGGAACAGATACGCAGTATTTT
TRBV30	.	TRBJ1-5	.	CACLGQGGQPQHF	TGTGCCTGCCTAGGGCAGGGTGGCCAGCCCCAGCATTTT
TRBV30	.	TRBJ2-7	TRBD1	CAWSVLGQGYEQYF	TGTGCCTGGAGTGTACTTGGACAGGGGTACGAGCAGTACTTC
TRBV4-2	.	TRBJ2-1	.	CASSQEGGLLFF	TGTGCCAGCAGCCAAGAGGGGGGCCTCTTGTTCTTC
TRBV5-1	.	TRBJ1-5	.	CASSLGLSSNQPQHF	TGCGCCAGCAGCTTGGGCCTGAGTAGCAATCAGCCCCAGCATTTT
TRBV12-5	.	TRBJ1-5	TRBD1	CASALGQASSYSNQPQHF	TGTGCTAGTGCCTTGGGACAGGCGAGCTCTTATAGCAATCAGCCCCAGCATTTT
TRBV29-1	few	TRBJ1-1	.	CSVRRDKNTEAFF	TGCAGCGTGCGCCGGGACAAGAACACTGAAGCTTTCTTT
TRBV6-5	.	TRBJ1-6	.	CASSLNPGSPLHF	TGTGCCAGCAGCCTTAATCCCGGATCACCCCTCCACTTT
TRBV29-1	.	TRBJ1-4	.	CSVQGGTTNEKLFF	TGCAGCGTCCAGGGAGGAACAACTAATGAAAAACTGTTTTTT
TRBV6-6	.	TRBJ1-1	TRBD1	CASSSGTGWGNTEAFF	TGTGCCAGCAGCTCCGGGACAGGGTGGGGCAACACTGAAGCTTTCTTT
TRBV30	.	TRBJ1-5	TRBD1	CAWSVGTDQPQHF	TGTGCCTGGAGTGTAGGGACAGATCAGCCCCAGCATTTT
TRBV30	once	TRBJ2-7	.	CAWSVGQFWEQYF	TGTGCCTGGAGTGTAGGGCAGTTCTGGGAGCAGTACTTC
TRBV19	.	TRBJ1-5	.	CASNSGGSNQPQHF	TGTGCCAGTAATAGTGGGGGAAGCAATCAGCCCCAGCATTTT
TRBV3-1	.	TRBJ1-1	TRBD1	CASSRGTAEAFF	TGTGCCAGCAGCCGCGGGACAGCTGAAGCTTTCTTT